This T cell receptor (beta chain) was found in a study of cytomegalovirus exposure and HLA in healthy donors. Overall study: T cells numbering around 180 million yielded some 100 million unique TCR beta sequences in an earlier analysis.

The CDR3 length is 14 residues. CDR1 is GTSNPN, CDR2 SVGIG, per germline (reference sequence). V lost 4 bases and J 0 bases, leaving 11 bases between the germline ends. PCR primers comprised 60 Vbeta and 13 Jbeta primers. Profiled with immunoSEQ multiplex PCR; TCRdb holds only in-frame clones, not every one. Its clone listing holds 60,000 to 70,000 clones. With respect to this clone: Its antigen is as yet unknown.

Overall study findings and caveats: It was shown in a later analysis that HLA-associated TCR beta chains were more clonally expanded than other, equally common chains. Reportedly, a later analysis found an Asian-associated ancestry cluster had fewer N-insertions than the approximately 700-donor mean.

The sequenced sample consisted of PBMCs. This TCR derives from a man younger than 40 in good health and CMV-seropositive. The V gene is TRBV30, the J gene TRBJ2-3; weak D call: TRBD2 (6 bases). CDR3 in DNA: TGTGCCTGGATAAGGCGGGGTAGCACAGATACGCAGTATTTT. It is translated as CAWIRRGSTDTQYF.